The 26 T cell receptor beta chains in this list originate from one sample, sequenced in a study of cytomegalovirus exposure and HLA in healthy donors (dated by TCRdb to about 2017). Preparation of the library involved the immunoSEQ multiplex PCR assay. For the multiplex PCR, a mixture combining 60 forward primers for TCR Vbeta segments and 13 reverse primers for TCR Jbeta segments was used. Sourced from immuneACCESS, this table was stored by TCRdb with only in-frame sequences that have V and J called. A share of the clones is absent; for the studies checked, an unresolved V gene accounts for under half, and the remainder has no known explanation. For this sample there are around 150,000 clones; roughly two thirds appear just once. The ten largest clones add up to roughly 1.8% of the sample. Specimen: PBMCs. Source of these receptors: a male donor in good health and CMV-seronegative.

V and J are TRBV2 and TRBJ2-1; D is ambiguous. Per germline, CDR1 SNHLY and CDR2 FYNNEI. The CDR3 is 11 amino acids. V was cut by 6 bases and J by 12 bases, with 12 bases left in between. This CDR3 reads CASRNYMGQFF. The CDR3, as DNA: TGTGCCAGCAGGAACTACATGGGGCAGTTCTTC.

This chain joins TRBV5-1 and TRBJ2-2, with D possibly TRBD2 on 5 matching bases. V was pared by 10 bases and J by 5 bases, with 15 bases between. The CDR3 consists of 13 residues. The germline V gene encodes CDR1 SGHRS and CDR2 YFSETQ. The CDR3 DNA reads TGCGCCCCGGTGGGGAGCCCAACCGGGGAGCTGTTTTTT. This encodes CAPVGSPTGELFF.

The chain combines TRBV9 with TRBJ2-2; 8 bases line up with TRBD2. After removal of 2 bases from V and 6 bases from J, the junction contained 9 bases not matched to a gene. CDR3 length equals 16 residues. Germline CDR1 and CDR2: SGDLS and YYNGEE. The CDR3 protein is CASSVMGGGTSGELFF. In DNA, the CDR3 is TGTGCCAGCAGCGTGATGGGCGGGGGGACGTCCGGGGAGCTGTTTTTT.

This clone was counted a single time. CDR3 DNA: TGTGCCAGCAGCACCAGGCGGGGGACAGGGGGCTACGAGCAGTACTTC. Its protein product is CASSTRRGTGGYEQYF. The chain couples TRBV7-2 to TRBJ2-7; TRBD1 agrees at 11 bases. Germline-derived CDR1 and CDR2 are SGHTA and FQGNSA. The J segment lost 3 bases and the V segment lost 5 bases, leaving 9 bases of the junction unmatched. The CDR3 loop spans 16 amino acids.

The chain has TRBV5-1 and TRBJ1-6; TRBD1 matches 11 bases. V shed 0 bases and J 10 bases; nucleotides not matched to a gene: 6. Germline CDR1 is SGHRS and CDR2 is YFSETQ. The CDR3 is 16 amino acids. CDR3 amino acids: CASSLAGTGGISPLHF. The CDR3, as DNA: TGCGCCAGCAGCTTGGCCGGGACAGGGGGAATCTCACCCCTCCACTTT.

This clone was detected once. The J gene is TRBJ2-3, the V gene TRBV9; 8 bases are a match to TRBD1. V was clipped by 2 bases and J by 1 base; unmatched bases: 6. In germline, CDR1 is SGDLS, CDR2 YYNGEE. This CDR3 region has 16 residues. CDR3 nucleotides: TGTGCCAGCAGCGTCTGGACAGGGAAAGGCACAGATACGCAGTATTTT. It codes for CASSVWTGKGTDTQYF.

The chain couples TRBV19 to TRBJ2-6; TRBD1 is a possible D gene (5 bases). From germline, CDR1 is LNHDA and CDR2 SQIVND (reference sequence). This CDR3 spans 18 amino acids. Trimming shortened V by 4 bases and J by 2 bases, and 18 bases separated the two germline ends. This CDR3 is CASSTLGRGEPGANVLTF. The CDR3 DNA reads TGTGCCAGTAGTACCCTGGGTAGGGGCGAACCTGGGGCCAACGTCCTGACTTTC.

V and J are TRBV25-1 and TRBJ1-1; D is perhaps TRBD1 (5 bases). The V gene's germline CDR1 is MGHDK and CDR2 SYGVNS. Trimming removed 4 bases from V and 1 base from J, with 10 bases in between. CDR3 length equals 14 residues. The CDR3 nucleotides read TGTGCCAGCAGTGCAGGGATAGGGAACACTGAAGCTTTCTTT. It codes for CASSAGIGNTEAFF.

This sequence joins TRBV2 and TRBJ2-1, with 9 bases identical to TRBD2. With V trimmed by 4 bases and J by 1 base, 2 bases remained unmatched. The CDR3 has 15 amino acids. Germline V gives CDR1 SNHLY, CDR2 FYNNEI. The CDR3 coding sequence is TGTGCCAGCAGTGGGACTAGCGTTTCCTACAATGAGCAGTTCTTC. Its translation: CASSGTSVSYNEQFF.

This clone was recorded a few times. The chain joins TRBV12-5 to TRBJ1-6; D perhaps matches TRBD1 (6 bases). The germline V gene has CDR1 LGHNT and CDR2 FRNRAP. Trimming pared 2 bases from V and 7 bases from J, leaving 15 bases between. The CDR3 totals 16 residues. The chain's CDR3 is CASGLHQGPLNSPLHF. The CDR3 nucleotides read TGTGCTAGTGGTTTGCACCAGGGGCCCTTGAATTCACCCCTCCACTTT.

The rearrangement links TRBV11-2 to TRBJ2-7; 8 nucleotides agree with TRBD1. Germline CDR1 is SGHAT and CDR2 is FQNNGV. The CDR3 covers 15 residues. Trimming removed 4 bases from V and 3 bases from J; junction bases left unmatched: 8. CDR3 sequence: CASSSETGVGYEQYF. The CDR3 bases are TGTGCCAGCAGCTCCGAGACAGGGGTGGGCTACGAGCAGTACTTC.

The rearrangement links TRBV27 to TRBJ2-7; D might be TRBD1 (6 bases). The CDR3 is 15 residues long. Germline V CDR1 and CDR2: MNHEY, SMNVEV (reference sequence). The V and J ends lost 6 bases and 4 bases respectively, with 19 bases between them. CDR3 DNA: TGTGCCAGCAGAGGACAGACGGCATCGAATTACGAGCAGTACTTC. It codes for CASRGQTASNYEQYF.

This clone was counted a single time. Here the CDR3 DNA reads TGTGCCAGCAGCCCCGACCCCAGGGGGAACTATGGCTACACCTTC. This encodes CASSPDPRGNYGYTF. The V gene is TRBV11-2, the J gene TRBJ1-2; TRBD1 aligns across 7 bases. Losses at the gene ends were 5 bases for V and 2 bases for J; bases not matched to a gene: 8. This CDR3 has 15 amino acids. The V gene's germline CDR1 is SGHAT and CDR2 FQNNGV.

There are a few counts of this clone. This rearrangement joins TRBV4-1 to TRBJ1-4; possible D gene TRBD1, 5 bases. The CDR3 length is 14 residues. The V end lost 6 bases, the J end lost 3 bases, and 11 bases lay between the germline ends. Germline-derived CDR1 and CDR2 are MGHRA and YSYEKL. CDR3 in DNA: TGCGCCAGCAGGCGGGGGGGGGCTAATGAAAAACTGTTTTTT. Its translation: CASRRGGANEKLFF.

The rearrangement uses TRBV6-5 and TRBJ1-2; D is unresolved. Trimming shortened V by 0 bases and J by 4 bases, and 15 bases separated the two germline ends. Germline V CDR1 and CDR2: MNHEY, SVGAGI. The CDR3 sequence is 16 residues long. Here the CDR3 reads CASSYSTAEAIYGYTF. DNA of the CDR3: TGTGCCAGCAGTTACTCGACTGCCGAAGCGATCTATGGCTACACCTTC.

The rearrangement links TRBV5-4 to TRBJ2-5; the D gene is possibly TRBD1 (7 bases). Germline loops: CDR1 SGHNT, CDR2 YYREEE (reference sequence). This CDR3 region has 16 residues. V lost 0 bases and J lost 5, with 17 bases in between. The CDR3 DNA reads TGTGCCAGCAGCTTGGGCATCGGGCAGGGGGGTGAGACCCAGTACTTC. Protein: CASSLGIGQGGETQYF.

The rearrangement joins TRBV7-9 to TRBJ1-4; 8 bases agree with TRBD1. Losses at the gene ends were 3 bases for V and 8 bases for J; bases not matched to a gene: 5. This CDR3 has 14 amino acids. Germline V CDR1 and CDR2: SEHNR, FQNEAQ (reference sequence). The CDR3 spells CASSFGQGGEKLFF. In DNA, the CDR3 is TGTGCCAGCAGCTTCGGACAGGGTGGGGAAAAACTGTTTTTT.

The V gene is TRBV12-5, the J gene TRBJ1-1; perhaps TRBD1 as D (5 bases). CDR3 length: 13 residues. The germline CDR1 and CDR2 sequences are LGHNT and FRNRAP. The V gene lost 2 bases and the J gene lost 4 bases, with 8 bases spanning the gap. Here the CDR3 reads CASGLYGGTEAFF. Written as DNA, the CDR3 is TGTGCTAGTGGTTTGTACGGGGGCACTGAAGCTTTCTTT.

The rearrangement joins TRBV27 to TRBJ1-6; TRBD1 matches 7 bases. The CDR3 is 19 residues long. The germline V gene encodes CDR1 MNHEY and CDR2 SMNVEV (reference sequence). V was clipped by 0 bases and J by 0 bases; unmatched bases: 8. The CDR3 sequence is CASSLSLSTGSSYNSPLHF. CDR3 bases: TGTGCCAGCAGTTTATCTCTCTCGACAGGGAGCTCCTATAATTCACCCCTCCACTTT.

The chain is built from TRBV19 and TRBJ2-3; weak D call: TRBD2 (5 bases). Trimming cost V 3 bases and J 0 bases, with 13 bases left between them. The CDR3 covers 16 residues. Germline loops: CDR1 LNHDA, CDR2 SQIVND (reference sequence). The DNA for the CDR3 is TGTGCCAGTAGTATGTTGGGAGATCATAGCACAGATACGCAGTATTTT. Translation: CASSMLGDHSTDTQYF.

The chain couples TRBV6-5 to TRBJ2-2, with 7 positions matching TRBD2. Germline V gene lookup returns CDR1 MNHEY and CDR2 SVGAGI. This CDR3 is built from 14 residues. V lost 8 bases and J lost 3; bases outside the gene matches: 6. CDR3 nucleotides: TGTGCCAGCCTGGCCAGCGGGGACACCGGGGAGCTGTTTTTT. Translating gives CASLASGDTGELFF.

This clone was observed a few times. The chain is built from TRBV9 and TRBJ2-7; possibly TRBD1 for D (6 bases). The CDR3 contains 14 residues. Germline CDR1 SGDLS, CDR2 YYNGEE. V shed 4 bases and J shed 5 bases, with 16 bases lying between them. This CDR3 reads CASSPLTEGDEQYF. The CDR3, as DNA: TGTGCCAGCAGCCCGTTGACAGAGGGGGACGAGCAGTACTTC.

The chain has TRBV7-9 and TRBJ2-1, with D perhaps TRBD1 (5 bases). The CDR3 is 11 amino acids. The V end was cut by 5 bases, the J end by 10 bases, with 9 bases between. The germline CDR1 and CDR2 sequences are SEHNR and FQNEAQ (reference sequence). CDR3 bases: TGTGCCAGCAGCCCGACAGTCGAGCAGTTCTTC. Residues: CASSPTVEQFF.

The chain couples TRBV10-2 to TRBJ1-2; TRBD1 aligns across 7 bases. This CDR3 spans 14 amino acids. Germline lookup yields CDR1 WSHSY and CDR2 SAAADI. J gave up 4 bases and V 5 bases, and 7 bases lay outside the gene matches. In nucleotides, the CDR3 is TGCGCCAGCAGTATTGACTGGGACAGCTATGGCTACACCTTC. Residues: CASSIDWDSYGYTF.

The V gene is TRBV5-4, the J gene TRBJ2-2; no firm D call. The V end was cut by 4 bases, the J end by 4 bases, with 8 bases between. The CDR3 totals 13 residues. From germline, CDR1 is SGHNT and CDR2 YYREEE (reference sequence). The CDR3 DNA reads TGTGCCAGCAGCCAAGCCTTCACCGGGGAGCTGTTTTTT. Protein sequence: CASSQAFTGELFF.

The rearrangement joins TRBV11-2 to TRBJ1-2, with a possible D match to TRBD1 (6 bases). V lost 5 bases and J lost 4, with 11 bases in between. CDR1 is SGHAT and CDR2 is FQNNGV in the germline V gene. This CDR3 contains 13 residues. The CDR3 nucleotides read TGTGCCAGCAGCGGTGGGGGCTTCTATGGCTACACCTTC. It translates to CASSGGGFYGYTF.